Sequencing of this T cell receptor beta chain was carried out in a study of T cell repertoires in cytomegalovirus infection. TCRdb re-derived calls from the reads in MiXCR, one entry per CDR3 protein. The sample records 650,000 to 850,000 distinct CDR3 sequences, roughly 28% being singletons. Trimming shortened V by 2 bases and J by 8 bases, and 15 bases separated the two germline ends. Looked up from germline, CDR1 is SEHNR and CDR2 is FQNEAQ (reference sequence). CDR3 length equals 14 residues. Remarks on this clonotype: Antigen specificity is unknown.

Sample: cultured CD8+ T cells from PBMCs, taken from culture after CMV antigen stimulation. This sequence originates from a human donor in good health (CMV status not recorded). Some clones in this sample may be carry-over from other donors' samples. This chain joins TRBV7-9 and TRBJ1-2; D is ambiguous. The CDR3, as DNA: TGTGCCAGCAGCTTATCGGGCAGGCTGGAAGGCTACACCTTC. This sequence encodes CASSLSGRLEGYTF.